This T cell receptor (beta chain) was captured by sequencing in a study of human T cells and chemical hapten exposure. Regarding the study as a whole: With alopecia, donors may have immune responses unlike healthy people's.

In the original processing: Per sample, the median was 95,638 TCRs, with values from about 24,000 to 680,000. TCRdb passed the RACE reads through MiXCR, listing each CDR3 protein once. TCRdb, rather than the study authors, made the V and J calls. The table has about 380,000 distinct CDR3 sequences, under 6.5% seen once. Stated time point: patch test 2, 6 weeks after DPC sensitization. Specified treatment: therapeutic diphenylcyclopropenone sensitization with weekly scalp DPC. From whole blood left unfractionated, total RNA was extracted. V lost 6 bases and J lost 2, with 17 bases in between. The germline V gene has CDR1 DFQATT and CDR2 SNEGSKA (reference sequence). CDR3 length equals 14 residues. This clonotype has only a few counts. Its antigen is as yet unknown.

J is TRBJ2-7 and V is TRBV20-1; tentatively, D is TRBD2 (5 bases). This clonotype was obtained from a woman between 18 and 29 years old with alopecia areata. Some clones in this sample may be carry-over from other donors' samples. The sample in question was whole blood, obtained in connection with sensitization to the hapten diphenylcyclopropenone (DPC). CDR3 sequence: CSADLPAETYEQYF. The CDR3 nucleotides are TGCAGTGCCGACCTCCCAGCGGAGACCTACGAGCAGTACTTC.